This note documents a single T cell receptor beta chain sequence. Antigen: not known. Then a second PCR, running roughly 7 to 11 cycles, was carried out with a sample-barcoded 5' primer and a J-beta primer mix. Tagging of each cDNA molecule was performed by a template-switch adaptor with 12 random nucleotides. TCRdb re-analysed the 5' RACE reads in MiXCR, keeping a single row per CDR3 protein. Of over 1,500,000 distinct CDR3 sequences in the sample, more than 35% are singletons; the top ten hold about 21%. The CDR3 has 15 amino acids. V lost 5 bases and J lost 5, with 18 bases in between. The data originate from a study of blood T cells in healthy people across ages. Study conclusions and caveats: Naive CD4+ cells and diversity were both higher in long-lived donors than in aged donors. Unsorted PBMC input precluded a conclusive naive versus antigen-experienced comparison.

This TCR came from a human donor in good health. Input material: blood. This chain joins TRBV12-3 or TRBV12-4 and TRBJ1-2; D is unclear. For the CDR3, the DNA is TGTGCCAGCAGTCCTCGCCGCGAGAACCTTTATGGCTACACCTTC. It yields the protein CASSPRRENLYGYTF.